This TCR beta chain was observed in a study of cytomegalovirus exposure and HLA in healthy donors (dated by TCRdb to the late 2010s). Regarding the complete study: In an earlier analysis of some 610 of the donors, approximately 260 Gb of sequence data and some 120 million unique TCR beta sequences from about 179 million T cells were reported. The study profiled the T cell repertoires of hundreds of subjects by immunosequencing and related them to cytomegalovirus serostatus. Of the 300 to 450 genotyped donors, 65% to 90% were placed in the genetic ancestry cluster associated with self-reported Caucasian donors. The aim of the study was to test whether cataloging public T cell receptors could identify signatures of past pathogen exposure. HLA typing covered class I and class II loci at four-digit resolution. All discovery cohort repertoires had been generated using a single sequencing platform. Along with the approximately 700-subject first cohort, a separate validation cohort of over a hundred different subjects was used. Rather than using new phenotypic data, the later analysis identified candidate immune exposures from TCR beta sequences and from how often those sequences occurred across donors. Several DR-DQ haplotypes were treated as single units for association and clustering because of strong linkage in the cohort. Typing coverage varied by locus: about 620-630 donors for A, B, C, DRB1 and DQB1; approximately 520 for DQA1; around 610 for DPA1; approximately 490 for DPB1. In a later genetic analysis, genome-wide SNP genotypes for about three fifths of the roughly 670 donors were used, and that subset was treated as a discovery cohort. Alongside the repertoire data, information on donor age, sex, ethnicity and CMV serostatus was compiled. In an earlier analysis of 587 of the donors, high-throughput TCR beta sequencing was used to judge whether each TCR beta V gene segment behaved as functional or pseudogenic. Across approximately 400 genotyped donors of the cohort, an average of approximately 220,000 unique TCR beta nucleotide sequences per donor were sequenced, and roughly a sixth of those sequences were non-productive. In a later analysis, previously published TCR beta repertoires from several hundred donors were re-analyzed and high-resolution HLA genotyping was added so that TCR occurrence patterns could be studied. The study combined high-throughput TCR immunosequencing, statistical association of individual TCRs with disease status, and machine learning to predict cytomegalovirus infection status. An early release that covered about 600 HLA-typed donors contained about 300 gigabases of sequencing data and tens of millions of unique TCR sequences.

General conclusions and limits of the study: This cohort had only TCR beta chains sequenced, and the lack of alpha or paired-chain data limited which features could be detected. A later analysis found that TCR association rates varied across HLA loci, with DRB1 alleles showing the most associated TCRs and HLA-C alleles the fewest. The classifier was reported to diagnose cytomegalovirus status with high specificity and sensitivity in both the original and validation cohorts. Correlated functional status among segregating V segments might be attributable to linkage disequilibrium, but an unknown experimental factor could not be ruled out. A few of the identified cytomegalovirus-associated TCR beta chains were confirmed in vitro to be specific for cytomegalovirus antigens. Roughly 17 rarely observed V segments, including chromosome 9 orphons, were excluded from the earlier analysis of approximately 600 of the donors because counts were too low. Most TCR sequences were seen in very few donors, while some public TCRs were found in many individuals. The study gave a list of under 200 TCR beta chains associated with cytomegalovirus. A later genetic analysis associated a missense DCLRE1C variant with V-gene and J-gene trimming of TCR beta chains, and an independent cohort replicated the association. According to the authors, the approach could potentially be generalized to other disease states and immunological phenotypes. Broadly in line with IMGT annotations, most TCR beta V segments showed up in productive rearrangements about 87% or about 30% of the time in an earlier analysis of 450 to 750 of the donors. Most CMV-associated TCR beta chains appeared to be HLA-restricted in a later analysis, and the HLA associations seemed to be driven largely by CMV exposure. In a later analysis, some 18,000 TCR beta sequences were associated with specific HLA alleles at a false discovery rate of 0.05. When HLA alleles, especially DR and DQ, strongly co-occurred, attributing TCR associations to individual alleles was difficult. According to a later genetic analysis, donors in an Asian-associated ancestry cluster had fewer N-insertions in productive TCRs than the approximately 700-donor mean. Because the 87-base-pair reads could not distinguish some IMGT-functional V segments, including TRBV6-2 and TRBV6-3, those segments were excluded. Because HLA typing was missing for some donors at each locus, association tests included only the typed subset. Sequencing depth was assumed to be roughly uniform across donors in the presence/absence analyses, though that assumption may not hold. A cluster of highly shared sequence variants was judged likely to represent a technical artifact of the sequencing pipeline. CMV serostatus was the only immune exposure information available for the cohort. Several of the top co-occurrence clusters appeared to be linked to parvovirus B19, influenza, CMV and Epstein-Barr virus, according to a later analysis. Compared with equally common non-associated chains, HLA-associated TCR beta chains in a later analysis were more clonally expanded and had lower generation probabilities. A further reported finding was that TCR beta sequences accurately predicted the HLA-A and HLA-B alleles for most subjects in the first cohort.

Libraries were built with the immunoSEQ multiplex PCR assay. For the multiplex PCR, a mixture combining 60 forward primers for TCR Vbeta segments and 13 reverse primers for TCR Jbeta segments was used. The CDR3 region of rearranged TCR beta genes was amplified from genomic DNA by a multiplex PCR assay. On the Illumina HiSeq System, the amplified TCR beta libraries were sequenced as 87-base-pair reads. Under the source paper's analysis protocol: Across the 500 to 750 repertoires, a later analysis counted around 80 million unique TCR beta chains, some 11 million of which were shared by at least two donors. Raw reads were error-corrected and collapsed into unique sequences by a nearest-neighbor algorithm in which closely related sequences were merged to remove PCR and sequencing errors. To assign V, D and J gene segments, CDR3 sequences were aligned to IMGT reference sequences. Each retained sequence needed at least a six-nucleotide match to both a V gene segment and a J gene segment. Rearrangements were classified as productive when the CDR3 lacked stop codons and remained in frame with V and J, and all other rearrangements were classified as non-productive. Following IMGT convention, CDR3 was defined as the stretch from the second conserved V-encoded cysteine up to the conserved J-encoded phenylalanine. In an earlier analysis of around 640 of the donors, sequences lacking an unambiguous match to a single V gene segment were excluded. In an earlier analysis of some 590 of the donors, V segments were called functional above 56.7% productive rearrangements and were called segregating when the between-donor standard deviation exceeded 5%. A statistical classification framework was built to diagnose cytomegalovirus status from the catalog of TCR beta chain sequences. V and J gene assignment, in a later analysis, came from comparing TCR nucleotide sequences with IMGT/GENE-DB human TR gene sequences. In a later analysis, CDR3 sequences and most-parsimonious VDJ recombination scenarios were assigned using the TCRdist pipeline. In a later analysis, each TCR beta chain was defined by its CDR3 amino acid sequence together with its V-gene family, and reads without a unique V-gene family were excluded. A later analysis removed several hundred highly shared, low-generation-probability nucleotide sequences to deal with suspected cross-contamination and a sequencing artifact. For each public chain, a later analysis derived a clonal expansion index from normalized ranks of inferred template counts within each repertoire. In a later analysis, generation probabilities were computed using a VDJ recombination model fitted to out-of-frame rearrangements, and the results were checked against IGoR. In a later analysis, hypergeometric tests were used to score TCR-TCR, TCR-HLA and TCR-CMV co-occurrence, with a repertoire-size bias correction applied to TCR pairs. False discovery rates were estimated in a later analysis by permuting HLA or CMV assignments 20 times. In a later analysis, co-occurring TCRs were grouped using DBSCAN, with TCRdist sequence similarity added in when clustering inside HLA-allele-positive subsets. Repertoires with fewer than 30,000 or more than 120,000 public chains were left out of co-occurrence clustering, as were about 5 repertoires with anomalous nucleotide sharing. In TCRdb, the immuneACCESS table is reduced to in-frame sequences with V and J assigned. These tables do not hold every clone; where another copy was compared, an unresolved V gene accounts for under half, and the others remain unexplained. Clone size and the V and J calls come from that table; the DNA yielded D and trimming. Counted in this sample were around 100,000 clones; around 67% of them appeared once. Roughly 3% of the sample rests with the top ten.

Concerning this clone: Its antigen has not been determined. It has no much larger one-base neighbor in the sample; base qualities were not kept.

CDR1 SGHNT and CDR2 YYREEE are derived from the germline V gene (reference sequence). From V the trimming removes 4 bases and from J it removes 0 bases, while the gene matches leave 7 bases of the junction unaccounted for. Reading from cysteine to phenylalanine, the CDR3 counts 16 amino acids. Of all the DNA, just the CDR3 is kept, 48 bases in frame from base 1. In total, roughly 670 healthy bone marrow donors made up the cohort. All cohort members were sampled while nominally healthy, although unrecorded immune exposures were likely present. The donor tested CMV seronegative, placing the donor among the 350 or so seronegative members of the cohort. A peripheral blood sample was collected from each donor, and TCR beta sequencing was performed on peripheral blood mononuclear cells. Genomic DNA was extracted from the blood cell samples with the Qiagen DNeasy Blood Extraction Kit.

The sample consisted of PBMCs. This sequence uses TRBV5-4 and TRBJ2-1, with 7 central nucleotides matching TRBD2. The TCR was taken from a woman aged 45-59 years in good health and CMV-seronegative. The DNA is as follows: TGTGCCAGCAGCAGTTCGGCGGGAGCCTCCTACAATGAGCAGTTCTTC. Protein translation: CASSSSAGASYNEQFF.